This TCR beta chain was documented in a study of T-cell reconstitution after alpha-beta-depleted transplantation in children. The CDR3 has 12 residues. V was trimmed by 1 base and J by 6 bases, leaving 9 bases between them. CDR1 SQVTM and CDR2 ANQGSEA come from the germline V gene. This clonotype has ten or more counts. Its target is unknown. The authors prepared the TCRbeta library with unique molecular identifiers. TCRdb re-called the PCR reads through MiXCR, storing one row per CDR3 protein. This table has roughly 48,000 distinct CDR3 sequences, under 6% appearing once. Study-wide findings and caveats: It was reported that alpha-beta T cells came from several hundred expanded graft clones (about two months after transplant). The main origin of T-cell counts and diversity one year after transplant was newly produced T cells.

Sequenced here: PBMCs, mostly from graft donor cells, sampled 60 days after TCRalphabeta/CD19-depleted stem cell transplant. The V and J genes are TRBV29-1 and TRBJ1-1; TRBD1 might be the D (6 bases). The origin of this receptor is a female patient aged 2-10 years who had a stem cell transplant for aplastic anemia, so the T cells may come from the graft donor. The CDR3 DNA follows: TGCAGCGTTGAAGGGGGGCACGCTGAAGCTTTCTTT. Encoded protein: CSVEGGHAEAFF.